Listed below are T cell receptor beta chains from one sample, sequenced in a study of blood T cell repertoires in COVID-19. Clones were read by immunoSEQ multiplex PCR, and TCRdb kept only the in-frame ones, dropping some. The sample yields hundreds of thousands of clones, 85% to 90% seen once. The sequenced sample consisted of peripheral blood. The receptors derive from a woman aged 30 to 39 with acute or convalescent COVID-19. Each CDR3 is given with its conserved first and last residue. D genes are given only for firm matches. Clone size appears in some rows only: once, few, many, or a class for an expanded clone.

D gene,CDR3 length,V gene,J gene,clone size,CDR3 protein,CDR3 DNA
.,14,TRBV19,TRBJ1-5,.,CASSSWRYDQPQHF,TGTGCCAGTAGTAGTTGGCGGTATGATCAGCCCCAGCATTTT
.,13,TRBV11-2,TRBJ2-5,.,CASSFALQETQYF,TGTGCCAGCAGCTTTGCACTACAAGAGACCCAGTACTTC
TRBD1,16,TRBV28,TRBJ2-7,once,CASSPPRGQGANEQYF,TGTGCCAGCAGTCCCCCCCGGGGACAGGGGGCCAACGAGCAGTACTTC
.,15,TRBV6-5,TRBJ1-4,.,CASSYRGSVNEKLFF,TGTGCCAGCAGTTACAGGGGCTCTGTTAATGAAAAACTGTTTTTT
TRBD1,15,TRBV19,TRBJ2-7,.,CASSMGHRGTYEQYF,TGTGCCAGTAGTATGGGGCACAGGGGCACCTACGAGCAGTACTTC
.,16,TRBV5-6,TRBJ1-2,.,CASSVPFRSANYGYTF,TGTGCCAGCAGCGTTCCTTTCCGCTCGGCTAACTATGGCTACACCTTC
TRBD1,15,TRBV18,TRBJ2-7,.,CASSPPGQVWAQQYF,TGTGCCAGCTCACCTCCGGGACAGGTGTGGGCCCAGCAGTACTTC
.,12,TRBV3-1/TRBV3-2,TRBJ2-7,.,CASSLSGLGPYF,TGTGCCAGCAGCCTCAGTGGTCTGGGGCCGTACTTC
.,18,TRBV6-6,TRBJ2-1,.,CASSRPSSGTRARNEQFF,TGTGCCAGCAGCCGACCCTCCTCCGGGACAAGGGCCAGGAATGAGCAGTTCTTC
.,12,TRBV5-1,TRBJ1-1,.,CASSLVGREAFF,TGCGCCAGCAGCTTGGTGGGGAGAGAAGCTTTCTTT
TRBD1,15,TRBV5-4,TRBJ2-1,few,CASSSGTDHNNEQFF,TGTGCCAGCAGCTCCGGGACAGATCATAACAATGAGCAGTTCTTC
.,15,TRBV6-5,TRBJ1-1,.,CASSKRGARGTEAFF,TGTGCCAGCAGCAAACGGGGGGCGAGGGGCACTGAAGCTTTCTTT
.,14,TRBV5-1,TRBJ1-1,once,CASSLSGKNTEAFF,TGCGCCAGCAGCTTGTCAGGGAAGAACACTGAAGCTTTCTTT
.,15,TRBV7-9,TRBJ2-6,.,CASSPTASGANVLTF,TGTGCCAGCAGCCCTACCGCCTCTGGGGCCAACGTCCTGACTTTC
.,18,TRBV7-7,TRBJ2-2,.,CASSLGPSPLMNTGELFF,TGTGCCAGCAGCTTAGGTCCTTCTCCTCTTATGAACACCGGGGAGCTGTTTTTT
.,12,TRBV2,TRBJ1-1,few,CASRVTGTEAFF,TGTGCCAGCAGAGTTACAGGCACTGAAGCTTTCTTT
.,13,TRBV6-5,TRBJ2-3,.,CASTGTSTDTQYF,TGTGCCAGTACAGGAACTAGCACAGATACGCAGTATTTT
.,12,TRBV2,TRBJ1-1,.,CAAGLMNTEAFF,TGTGCCGCGGGGCTGATGAACACTGAAGCTTTCTTT
.,13,TRBV15,TRBJ1-2,.,CATSRQGQLGYTF,TGTGCCACCAGCAGACAAGGACAGCTGGGCTACACCTTC
TRBD1,12,TRBV24-1,TRBJ2-5,few,CATGTDVETQYF,TGTGCCACCGGGACAGACGTCGAGACCCAGTACTTC
.,15,TRBV11-2,TRBJ1-1,.,CASRRTGTLNTEAFF,TGTGCCAGCAGACGTACCGGGACACTGAACACTGAAGCTTTCTTT
TRBD2,16,TRBV5-1,TRBJ2-3,once,CASSLVAGASTDTQYF,TGCGCCAGCAGCTTGGTAGCGGGGGCAAGCACAGATACGCAGTATTTT
TRBD1,14,TRBV5-1,TRBJ1-1,once,CASSRQGINTEAFF,TGCGCCAGCAGCCGACAGGGTATAAACACTGAAGCTTTCTTT
.,15,TRBV6-5,TRBJ1-1,.,CASSSDDRMNTEAFF,TGTGCCAGCAGTTCCGATGACAGGATGAACACTGAAGCTTTCTTT
.,15,TRBV6-1,TRBJ2-2,.,CASSEGARAHGELFF,TGTGCCAGCAGTGAAGGAGCCAGGGCGCACGGGGAGCTGTTTTTT
TRBD2,15,TRBV5-1,TRBJ2-5,.,CASSLGWRGEETQYF,TGCGCCAGCAGCTTGGGCTGGCGGGGGGAAGAGACCCAGTACTTC
.,15,TRBV27,TRBJ1-1,.,CASSLEAGTNTEAFF,TGTGCCAGCAGTTTAGAGGCGGGAACTAACACTGAAGCTTTCTTT
TRBD1,15,TRBV2,TRBJ1-6,.,CARSTGNSYNSPLHF,TGTGCCAGGTCGACAGGGAACTCCTATAATTCACCCCTCCACTTT
TRBD1,13,TRBV29-1,TRBJ2-2,.,CSVGQGSTGELFF,TGCAGCGTTGGACAGGGATCCACCGGGGAGCTGTTTTTT
TRBD1,14,TRBV2,TRBJ1-2,.,CASSEEGAGYGYTF,TGTGCCAGCAGTGAAGAGGGGGCGGGCTATGGCTACACCTTC
TRBD1,18,TRBV13,TRBJ2-6,once,CASSLGQGVFSGANVLTF,TGTGCCAGCAGCTTAGGACAGGGGGTCTTCTCTGGGGCCAACGTCCTGACTTTC
.,13,TRBV5-1,TRBJ1-1,.,CASSLNGDTEAFF,TGCGCCAGCAGCTTGAACGGTGACACTGAAGCTTTCTTT
.,17,TRBV5-4,TRBJ2-3,.,CASSLESVGTGTDTQYF,TGTGCCAGCAGCTTGGAGTCTGTCGGGACTGGCACAGATACGCAGTATTTT
.,17,TRBV3-1/TRBV3-2,TRBJ2-3,.,CASSQSRFGGTTDTQYF,TGTGCCAGCAGCCAATCGAGGTTCGGGGGGACAACAGATACGCAGTATTTT
TRBD2,16,TRBV7-2,TRBJ2-3,.,CASSLEASGGTDTQYF,TGTGCCAGCAGCTTAGAGGCTAGCGGGGGCACAGATACGCAGTATTTT
TRBD1,14,TRBV9,TRBJ1-6,.,CASSLTGFNSPLHF,TGTGCCAGCAGCTTGACAGGGTTTAATTCACCCCTCCACTTT
TRBD1,13,TRBV29-1,TRBJ1-5,many,CSARDRDDQPQHF,TGCAGCGCGCGGGACAGGGACGATCAGCCCCAGCATTTT
.,16,TRBV2,TRBJ2-5,.,CASGSHLLVVWETQYF,TGTGCCAGCGGTTCCCACCTCCTCGTAGTTTGGGAGACCCAGTACTTC
.,16,TRBV15,TRBJ2-3,.,CATSREQRRGRDTQYF,TGTGCCACCAGCAGAGAACAACGCCGGGGGAGGGATACGCAGTATTTT
TRBD1,16,TRBV5-8,TRBJ2-5,.,CASPNPPGGAVETQYF,TGTGCCAGCCCCAACCCCCCAGGGGGCGCGGTAGAGACCCAGTACTTC
TRBD1,15,TRBV2,TRBJ1-3,.,CASSDGQATGNTIYF,TGTGCCAGCAGTGACGGACAGGCGACTGGAAACACCATATATTTT
.,14,TRBV15,TRBJ2-7,.,CATSRDGDSLEQYF,TGTGCCACCAGCAGAGATGGTGACAGCCTCGAGCAGTACTTC
.,15,TRBV4-1,TRBJ1-3,.,CASSQSQVDGNTIYF,TGCGCCAGCAGCCAATCACAGGTCGATGGAAACACCATATATTTT
.,12,TRBV5-6,TRBJ2-2,.,CASSFGGGELFF,TGTGCCAGCAGCTTCGGGGGCGGGGAGCTGTTTTTT
TRBD2,15,TRBV27,TRBJ2-7,once,CASSLGSGGLYEQYF,TGTGCCAGCAGTTTAGGAAGCGGGGGGCTCTACGAGCAGTACTTC
.,14,TRBV7-2,TRBJ2-5,.,CASSALARQETQYF,TGTGCCAGCAGCGCCCTAGCACGGCAAGAGACCCAGTACTTC
TRBD1,12,TRBV5-1,TRBJ1-2,.,CASSSGGHGYTF,TGCGCCAGCAGCTCAGGGGGGCATGGCTACACCTTC
TRBD1,15,TRBV28,TRBJ1-4,.,CASSTPTGGNEKLFF,TGTGCCAGCAGTACGCCGACAGGGGGTAATGAAAAACTGTTTTTT
.,13,TRBV7-3,TRBJ1-1,.,CASSLIPGTEAFF,TGTGCCAGCAGCTTAATCCCAGGGACTGAAGCTTTCTTT
TRBD2,14,TRBV7-6,TRBJ2-1,once,CASSGGLAANEQFF,TGTGCCAGCAGCGGAGGACTAGCGGCGAATGAGCAGTTCTTC
TRBD2,16,TRBV7-8,TRBJ2-5,.,CASSEESVGGQETQYF,TGTGCCAGCAGCGAAGAGTCTGTGGGGGGGCAAGAGACCCAGTACTTC
.,15,TRBV11-2,TRBJ2-1,.,CASSFPRESINEQFF,TGTGCCAGCAGCTTCCCCCGAGAGAGTATCAATGAGCAGTTCTTC
TRBD1,14,TRBV28,TRBJ1-2,.,CASSFTGANYGYTF,TGTGCCAGCAGTTTTACAGGGGCTAACTATGGCTACACCTTC
.,16,TRBV6-5,TRBJ2-3,.,CASSYSIPGSTDTQYF,TGTGCCAGCAGTTACTCGATCCCGGGGAGCACAGATACGCAGTATTTT
TRBD1,14,TRBV19,TRBJ2-5,.,CASSIRGPEETQYF,TGTGCCAGTAGTATAAGGGGGCCCGAAGAGACCCAGTACTTC
TRBD2,16,TRBV7-6,TRBJ2-3,.,CASSPIAGGSTDTQYF,TGTGCCAGCAGCCCTATAGCGGGGGGAAGCACAGATACGCAGTATTTT
.,16,TRBV4-1,TRBJ2-1,once,CASSPQGLLRYNEQFF,TGCGCCAGCAGCCCCCAGGGACTTCTCCGATACAATGAGCAGTTCTTC
TRBD1,15,TRBV9,TRBJ1-6,.,CASSPEGQYNSPLHF,TGTGCCAGCAGCCCCGAGGGACAGTATAATTCACCCCTCCACTTT